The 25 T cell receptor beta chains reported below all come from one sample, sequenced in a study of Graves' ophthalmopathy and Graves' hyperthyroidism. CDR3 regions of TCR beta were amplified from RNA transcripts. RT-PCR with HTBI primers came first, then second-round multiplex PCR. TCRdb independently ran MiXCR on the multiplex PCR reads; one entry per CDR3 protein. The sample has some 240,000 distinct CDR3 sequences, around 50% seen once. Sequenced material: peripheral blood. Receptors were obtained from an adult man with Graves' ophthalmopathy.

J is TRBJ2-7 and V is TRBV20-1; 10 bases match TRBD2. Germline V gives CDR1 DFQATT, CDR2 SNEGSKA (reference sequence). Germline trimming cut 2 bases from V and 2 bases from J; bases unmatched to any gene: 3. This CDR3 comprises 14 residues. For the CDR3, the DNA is TGCAGTGCTAGAAGGACTAGCGGTACCTACGAGCAGTACTTC. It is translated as CSARRTSGTYEQYF.

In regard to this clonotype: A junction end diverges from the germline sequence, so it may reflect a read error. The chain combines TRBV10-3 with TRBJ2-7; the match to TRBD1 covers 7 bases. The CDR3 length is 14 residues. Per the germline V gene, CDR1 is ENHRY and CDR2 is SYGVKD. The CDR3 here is CASSFGSGGYEQYF. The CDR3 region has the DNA TGTGCCAGCAGTTTCGGTTCAGGGGGCTACGAGCAGTACTTC.

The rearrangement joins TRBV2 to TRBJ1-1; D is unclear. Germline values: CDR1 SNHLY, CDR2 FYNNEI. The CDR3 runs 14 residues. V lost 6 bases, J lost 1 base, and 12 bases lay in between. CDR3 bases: TGTGCCAGCAGGAGTCGCAGCGCGAACACTGAAGCTTTCTTT. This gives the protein CASRSRSANTEAFF.

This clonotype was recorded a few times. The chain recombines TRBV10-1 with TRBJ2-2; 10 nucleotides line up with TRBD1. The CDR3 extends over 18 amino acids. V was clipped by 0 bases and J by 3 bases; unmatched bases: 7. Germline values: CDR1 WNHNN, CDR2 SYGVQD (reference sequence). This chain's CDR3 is CASSESGGQGIYTGELFF. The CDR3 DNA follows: TGCGCCAGCAGTGAGTCCGGGGGACAGGGGATTTACACCGGGGAGCTGTTTTTT.

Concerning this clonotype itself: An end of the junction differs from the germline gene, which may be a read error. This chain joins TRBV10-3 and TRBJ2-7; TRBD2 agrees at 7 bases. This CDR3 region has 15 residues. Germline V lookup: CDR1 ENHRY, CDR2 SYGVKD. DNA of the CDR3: TGTGCCAGCAGTAAACGCGGGGGAGGGACCTACGAGCAGTACTTC. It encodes CASSKRGGGTYEQYF.

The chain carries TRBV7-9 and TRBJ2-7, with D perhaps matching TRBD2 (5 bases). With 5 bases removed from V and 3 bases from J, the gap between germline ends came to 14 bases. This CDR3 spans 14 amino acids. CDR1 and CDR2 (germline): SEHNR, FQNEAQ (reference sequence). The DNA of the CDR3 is TGTGCCAGCAGCCCACTTGGAGGTAGCTACGAGCAGTACTTC. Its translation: CASSPLGGSYEQYF. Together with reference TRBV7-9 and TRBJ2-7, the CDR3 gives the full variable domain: DTGVSQNPRHKITKRGQNVTFRCDPISEHNRLYWYRQTLGQGPEFLTYFQNEAQLEKSRLLSDRFSAERPKGSFSTLEIQRTEQGDSAMYLCASSPLGGSYEQYFGPGTRLTVT.

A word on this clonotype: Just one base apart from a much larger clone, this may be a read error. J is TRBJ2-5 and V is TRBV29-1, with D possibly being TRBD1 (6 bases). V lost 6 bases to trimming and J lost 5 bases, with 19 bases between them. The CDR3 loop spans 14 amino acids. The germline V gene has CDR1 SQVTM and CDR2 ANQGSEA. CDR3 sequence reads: CSVAATGMAETQYF. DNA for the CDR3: TGCAGCGTCGCAGCCACAGGGATGGCGGAGACCCAGTACTTC. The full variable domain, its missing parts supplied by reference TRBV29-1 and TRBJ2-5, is SAVISQKPSRDICQRGTSLTIQCQVDSQVTMMFWYRQQPGQSLTLIATANQGSEATYESGFVIDKFPISRPNLTFSTLTVSNMSPEDSSIYLCSVAATGMAETQYFGPGTRLLVL.

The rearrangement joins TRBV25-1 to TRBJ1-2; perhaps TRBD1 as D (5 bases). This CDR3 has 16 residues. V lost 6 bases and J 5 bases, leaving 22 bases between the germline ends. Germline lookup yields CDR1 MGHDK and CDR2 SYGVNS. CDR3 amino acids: CASSLGIGRVEYGYTF. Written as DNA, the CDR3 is TGTGCCAGCAGCTTGGGGATCGGCAGGGTGGAGTATGGCTACACCTTC.

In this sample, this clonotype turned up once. For the CDR3, the DNA is TGTGCCAGCAGTTCCACCCGACAGGGACTTAGCGAGCAGTACTTC. Protein sequence: CASSSTRQGLSEQYF. The rearrangement links TRBV2 to TRBJ2-7, with D perhaps matching TRBD1 (7 bases). Germline V lookup: CDR1 SNHLY, CDR2 FYNNEI. V shed 5 bases and J shed 6 bases, with 20 bases lying between them. The length of the CDR3 is 15 residues.

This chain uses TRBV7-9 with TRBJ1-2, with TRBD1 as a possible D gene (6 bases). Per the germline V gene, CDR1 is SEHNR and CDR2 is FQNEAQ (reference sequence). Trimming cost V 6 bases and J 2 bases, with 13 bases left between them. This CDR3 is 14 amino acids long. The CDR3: CASSSTGRNYGYTF. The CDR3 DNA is TGTGCCAGCAGTTCCACAGGGAGGAACTATGGCTACACCTTC.

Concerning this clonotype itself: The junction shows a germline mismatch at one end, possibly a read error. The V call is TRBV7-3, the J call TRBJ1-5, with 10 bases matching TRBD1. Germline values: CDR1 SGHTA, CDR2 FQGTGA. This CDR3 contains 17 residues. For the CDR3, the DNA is TGCGCCAGCAGCCAACCCGCCGGGACAGGGGCGAGGCAGCCCCAGCATTTT. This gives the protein CASSQPAGTGARQPQHF.

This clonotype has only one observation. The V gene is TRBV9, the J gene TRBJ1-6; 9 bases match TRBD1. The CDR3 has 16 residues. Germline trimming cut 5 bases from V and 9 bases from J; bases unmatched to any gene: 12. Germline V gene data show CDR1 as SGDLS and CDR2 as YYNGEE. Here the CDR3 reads CASSPGGTGHRSPLHF. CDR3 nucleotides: TGTGCCAGCAGTCCGGGGGGGACAGGGCATCGTTCACCCCTCCACTTT.

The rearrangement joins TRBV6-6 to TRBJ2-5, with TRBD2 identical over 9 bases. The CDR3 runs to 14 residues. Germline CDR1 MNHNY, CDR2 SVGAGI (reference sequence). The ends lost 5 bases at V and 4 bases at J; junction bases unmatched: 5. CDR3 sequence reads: CASSTGTSRETQYF. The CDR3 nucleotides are TGTGCCAGCAGTACCGGGACTAGCCGAGAGACCCAGTACTTC.

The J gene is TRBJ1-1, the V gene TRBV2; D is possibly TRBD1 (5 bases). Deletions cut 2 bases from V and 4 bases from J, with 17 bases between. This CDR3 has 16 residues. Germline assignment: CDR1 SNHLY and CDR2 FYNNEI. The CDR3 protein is CASSEWGSRAGTEAFF. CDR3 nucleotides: TGTGCCAGCAGTGAATGGGGCAGTCGGGCGGGCACTGAAGCTTTCTTT.

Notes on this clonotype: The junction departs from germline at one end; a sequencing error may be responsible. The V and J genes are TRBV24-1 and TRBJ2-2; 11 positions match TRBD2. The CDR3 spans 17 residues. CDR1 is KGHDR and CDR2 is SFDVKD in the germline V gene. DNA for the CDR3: TGTGCCACCAGTGATTCAGCTAGCGGGGGGAACACCGGGGAGCTGCTTTTT. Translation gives CATSDSASGGNTGELLF.

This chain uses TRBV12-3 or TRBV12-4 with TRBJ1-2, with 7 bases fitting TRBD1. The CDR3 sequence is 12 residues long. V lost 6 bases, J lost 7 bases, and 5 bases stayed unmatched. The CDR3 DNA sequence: TGTGCCAGCAGACTCGGACAGGCTGGCTACACCTTC. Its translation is CASRLGQAGYTF.

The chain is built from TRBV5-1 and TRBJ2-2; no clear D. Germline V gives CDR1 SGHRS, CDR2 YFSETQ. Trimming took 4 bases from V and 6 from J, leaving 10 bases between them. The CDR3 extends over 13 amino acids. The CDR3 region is CASSPELPGELFF. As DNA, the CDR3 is TGCGCCAGCAGCCCCGAACTCCCCGGGGAGCTGTTTTTT.

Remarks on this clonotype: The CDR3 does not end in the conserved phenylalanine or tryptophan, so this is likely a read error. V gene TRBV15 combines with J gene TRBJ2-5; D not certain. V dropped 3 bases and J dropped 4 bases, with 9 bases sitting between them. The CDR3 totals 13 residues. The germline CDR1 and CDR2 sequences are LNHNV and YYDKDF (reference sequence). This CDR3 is CATSSPWRETQYS. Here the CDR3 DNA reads TGTGCCACCAGCAGCCCGTGGAGAGAGACCCAGTACTCC.

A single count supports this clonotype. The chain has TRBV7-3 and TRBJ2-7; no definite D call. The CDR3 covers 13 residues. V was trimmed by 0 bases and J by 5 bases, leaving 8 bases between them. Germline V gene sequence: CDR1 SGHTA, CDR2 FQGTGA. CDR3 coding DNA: TGTGCCAGCAGCTTAACGTGGGGAAACGAGCAGTACTTC. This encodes CASSLTWGNEQYF. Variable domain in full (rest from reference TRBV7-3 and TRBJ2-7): GAGVSQTPSNKVTEKGKYVELRCDPISGHTALYWYRQSLGQGPEFLIYFQGTGAADDSGLPNDRFFAVRPEGSVSTLKIQRTERGDSAVYLCASSLTWGNEQYFGPGTRLTVT.

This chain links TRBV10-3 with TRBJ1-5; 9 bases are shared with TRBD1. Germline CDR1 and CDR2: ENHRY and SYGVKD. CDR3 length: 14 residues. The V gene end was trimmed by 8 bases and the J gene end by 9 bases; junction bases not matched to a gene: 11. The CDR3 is CAIGGTGTDRPQHF. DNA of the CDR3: TGTGCCATCGGCGGGACAGGGACGGATCGGCCCCAGCATTTT.

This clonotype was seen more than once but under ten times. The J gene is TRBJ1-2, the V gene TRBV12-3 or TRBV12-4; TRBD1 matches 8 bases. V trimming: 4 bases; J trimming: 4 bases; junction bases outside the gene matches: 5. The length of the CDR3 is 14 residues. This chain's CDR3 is CASSSYGTGYGYTF. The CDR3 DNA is TGTGCCAGCAGTTCCTACGGGACAGGCTATGGCTACACCTTC.

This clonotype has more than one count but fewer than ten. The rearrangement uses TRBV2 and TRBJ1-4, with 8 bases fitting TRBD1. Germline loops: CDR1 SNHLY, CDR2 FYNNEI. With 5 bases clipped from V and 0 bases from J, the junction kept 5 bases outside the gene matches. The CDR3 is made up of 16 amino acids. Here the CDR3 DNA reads TGTGCCAGCAGTTCGGACAGGGTGGCAACTAATGAAAAACTGTTTTTT. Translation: CASSSDRVATNEKLFF. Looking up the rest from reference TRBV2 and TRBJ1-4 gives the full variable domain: EPEVTQTPSHQVTQMGQEVILRCVPISNHLYFYWYRQILGQKVEFLVSFYNNEISEKSEIFDDQFSVERPDGSNFTLKIRSTKLEDSAMYFCASSSDRVATNEKLFFGSGTQLSVL.

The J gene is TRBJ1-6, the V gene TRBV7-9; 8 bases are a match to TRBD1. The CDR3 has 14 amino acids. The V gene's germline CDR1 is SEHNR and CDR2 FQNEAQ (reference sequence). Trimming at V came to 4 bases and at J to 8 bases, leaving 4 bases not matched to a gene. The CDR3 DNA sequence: TGTGCCAGCAGCTGGCGGGGACAGGATTCACCCCTCCACTTT. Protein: CASSWRGQDSPLHF.

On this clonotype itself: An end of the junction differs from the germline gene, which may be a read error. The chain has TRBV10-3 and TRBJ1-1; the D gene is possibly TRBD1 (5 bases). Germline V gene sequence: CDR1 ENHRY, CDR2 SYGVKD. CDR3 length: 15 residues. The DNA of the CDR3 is TGTGCCAGCAGTTACAATGCGGAAAGGGGCACTGAAGCTTTCTTT. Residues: CASSYNAERGTEAFF.

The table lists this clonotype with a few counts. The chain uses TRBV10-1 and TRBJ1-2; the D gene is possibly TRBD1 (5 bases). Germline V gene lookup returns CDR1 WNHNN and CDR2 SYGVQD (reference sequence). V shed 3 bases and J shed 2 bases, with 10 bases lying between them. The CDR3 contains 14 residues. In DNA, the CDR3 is TGCGCCAGCAGTGATGGGGGGATGAACTATGGCTACACCTTC. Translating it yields CASSDGGMNYGYTF.